The rows below give T cell receptor beta chains drawn from one sample of a study of OX40 agonist ivuxolimab in advanced cancers. The data were produced by immunoSEQ multiplex PCR, yet TCRdb's version contains in-frame clones alone and is incomplete. The sample lists roughly 65,000 clones, 91% occurring once. The sequencing used CD4+ or CD8+ T cells sorted from blood, collected in a trial of the OX40 agonist ivuxolimab. These receptor sequences come from an adult with an advanced solid tumor such as melanoma, head and neck, liver or kidney cancer. Both conserved end residues are part of each CDR3. A D gene is named only where the DNA matches it firmly. Clone sizes are given selectively: once, few, many, or a class where the clone is expanded.

CDR3 DNA: TGCGCCAGCAGTGATAGACCGGGACTGGAGAGGGTCAATGAGCAGTTCTTC
CDR3 protein: CASSDRPGLERVNEQFF
D gene: NA
V gene: TRBV10-1
J gene: TRBJ2-1
clone size: NA

CDR3 DNA: TGCGCCAGCAGTGAGAGAGCAGGGGCTCTTTACAATGAGCAGTTCTTC
CDR3 protein: CASSERAGALYNEQFF
D gene: NA
V gene: TRBV10-1
J gene: TRBJ2-1
clone size: NA

CDR3 DNA: TGTGCCAGTAGCCCCTGGATTGGGGGGAATGAGCAGTTCTTC
CDR3 protein: CASSPWIGGNEQFF
D gene: NA
V gene: TRBV19
J gene: TRBJ2-1
clone size: NA

CDR3 DNA: TGTGCCAGCAGCTTAGGAGGCAGAGAGACCCAGTACTTC
CDR3 protein: CASSLGGRETQYF
D gene: NA
V gene: TRBV7-3
J gene: TRBJ2-5
clone size: NA

CDR3 DNA: TGTGCCAGCCGATCAATGGGACGCTCTGGAAACACCATATATTTT
CDR3 protein: CASRSMGRSGNTIYF
D gene: NA
V gene: TRBV28
J gene: TRBJ1-3
clone size: NA

CDR3 DNA: TGTGCCAGCAGCTCCAGGGCAGGGCAGCCCCAGCATTTT
CDR3 protein: CASSSRAGQPQHF
D gene: NA
V gene: TRBV6-5
J gene: TRBJ1-5
clone size: NA

CDR3 DNA: TGTGCCTGGAGCGGTTATGGGGGGCACCAGCCCCAGCATTTT
CDR3 protein: CAWSGYGGHQPQHF
D gene: NA
V gene: TRBV30
J gene: TRBJ1-5
clone size: NA

CDR3 DNA: TGTGCCAGTAGTATTATCCAGGGTTCTGGTGAGCAGTTCTTC
CDR3 protein: CASSIIQGSGEQFF
D gene: NA
V gene: TRBV19
J gene: TRBJ2-1
clone size: NA

CDR3 DNA: TGTGCCAGCAGCTTGAACACCATATATTTT
CDR3 protein: CASSLNTIYF
D gene: NA
V gene: TRBV7-9
J gene: TRBJ1-3
clone size: NA

CDR3 DNA: TGTGCCAGCAGAGGGGGTGGGTTGGGAACCACCCGGTACTTC
CDR3 protein: CASRGGGLGTTRYF
D gene: NA
V gene: TRBV6-6
J gene: TRBJ2-7
clone size: NA

CDR3 DNA: TGTGCCAGCAGCTTAGTTGAGGGGCAGGGCTACACCTTC
CDR3 protein: CASSLVEGQGYTF
D gene: NA
V gene: TRBV7-6
J gene: TRBJ1-2
clone size: NA

CDR3 DNA: TGTGCTAGTAGCGTGTCCAGGGGGCGAGACGAGCAGTACTTC
CDR3 protein: CASSVSRGRDEQYF
D gene: TRBD1
V gene: TRBV12-5
J gene: TRBJ2-7
clone size: NA

CDR3 DNA: TGCGCCAGCAGCTTGGACGGTGGTTGGGGCTACACCTTC
CDR3 protein: CASSLDGGWGYTF
D gene: NA
V gene: TRBV5-1
J gene: TRBJ1-2
clone size: once

CDR3 DNA: TGCGCCAGCAGCCCGAGGACTAGCGGACCCTACGAGCAGTACTTC
CDR3 protein: CASSPRTSGPYEQYF
D gene: TRBD2
V gene: TRBV5-1
J gene: TRBJ2-7
clone size: NA

CDR3 DNA: TGTGCCAGCAGTGATTCCGGGACAGTCAATCAGCCCCAGCATTTT
CDR3 protein: CASSDSGTVNQPQHF
D gene: TRBD1
V gene: TRBV6-1
J gene: TRBJ1-5
clone size: NA

CDR3 DNA: TGTGCCGCCCAGAGGTTCCTGACAGAGGACACTGAAGCTTTCTTT
CDR3 protein: CAAQRFLTEDTEAFF
D gene: NA
V gene: TRBV15
J gene: TRBJ1-1
clone size: NA

CDR3 DNA: TGTGCCAGCAGCCCACACCTTGAAGCTTTCTTT
CDR3 protein: CASSPHLEAFF
D gene: NA
V gene: TRBV21-1
J gene: TRBJ1-1
clone size: NA

CDR3 DNA: TGTGCCAACAGTGTGGGCGGGAGTACAGATACGCAGTATTTT
CDR3 protein: CANSVGGSTDTQYF
D gene: TRBD2
V gene: TRBV2
J gene: TRBJ2-3
clone size: NA

CDR3 DNA: TGCGCCAGCAGCTTGGAGTGGGCGTCCTACAATGAGCAGTTCTTC
CDR3 protein: CASSLEWASYNEQFF
D gene: NA
V gene: TRBV5-1
J gene: TRBJ2-1
clone size: NA

CDR3 DNA: TGCGCCAGCAGCCAACTGGACAGGGACACCGGGGAGCTGTTTTTT
CDR3 protein: CASSQLDRDTGELFF
D gene: TRBD1
V gene: TRBV5-1
J gene: TRBJ2-2
clone size: NA

CDR3 DNA: TGCGCCAGCAGCCCGACGGACAGGGTTTCACCCCTCCACTTT
CDR3 protein: CASSPTDRVSPLHF
D gene: TRBD1
V gene: TRBV5-1
J gene: TRBJ1-6
clone size: NA

CDR3 DNA: TGTGCCAGCAGCTTAGAGGGGAGGAAGCGGACAAGCTCCTACAATGAGCAGTTCTTC
CDR3 protein: CASSLEGRKRTSSYNEQFF
D gene: NA
V gene: TRBV11-2
J gene: TRBJ2-1
clone size: NA

CDR3 DNA: TGTGCCAGCAGTCGGGACAGGGCCAGCACAGATACGCAGTATTTT
CDR3 protein: CASSRDRASTDTQYF
D gene: TRBD1
V gene: TRBV6-1
J gene: TRBJ2-3
clone size: NA

CDR3 DNA: TGTGCCAGCTCACCAGGGCGGGGGACTGGGGCCAACGTCCTGACTTTC
CDR3 protein: CASSPGRGTGANVLTF
D gene: TRBD2
V gene: TRBV18
J gene: TRBJ2-6
clone size: NA

CDR3 DNA: TGTGCCAGCATTACGGGACAGGTGAACACTGAAGCTTTCTTT
CDR3 protein: CASITGQVNTEAFF
D gene: TRBD1
V gene: TRBV2
J gene: TRBJ1-1
clone size: once

CDR3 DNA: TGTGCCAGTAGTATAGTACCCAGCGCCAACACCGGGGAGCTGTTTTTT
CDR3 protein: CASSIVPSANTGELFF
D gene: NA
V gene: TRBV19
J gene: TRBJ2-2
clone size: NA

CDR3 DNA: TGTGCCAGCAGGCCAGGGGGCGCGGAGGGAAAAGCTTTCTTT
CDR3 protein: CASRPGGAEGKAFF
D gene: TRBD1
V gene: TRBV28
J gene: TRBJ1-1
clone size: once

CDR3 DNA: TGTGCCACCAGCAGGGACAGCCCTATTGGCTACACCTTC
CDR3 protein: CATSRDSPIGYTF
D gene: NA
V gene: TRBV15
J gene: TRBJ1-2
clone size: NA

CDR3 DNA: TGTGCCAGCAGTGGATACAAAGCTCCCTCTGGAAACACCATATATTTT
CDR3 protein: CASSGYKAPSGNTIYF
D gene: NA
V gene: TRBV25-1
J gene: TRBJ1-3
clone size: NA

CDR3 DNA: TGTGCCAGCAGCGTAGGGCCCCAGAACACTGAAGCTTTCTTT
CDR3 protein: CASSVGPQNTEAFF
D gene: NA
V gene: TRBV9
J gene: TRBJ1-1
clone size: NA

CDR3 DNA: TGTGCCAGCAGTTATCGTGTAGCGGGAGGGGGAGAGACCCAGTACTTC
CDR3 protein: CASSYRVAGGGETQYF
D gene: TRBD2
V gene: TRBV6-5
J gene: TRBJ2-5
clone size: NA